The clone carrying this TCR beta chain was counted ten times or more. Its cognate antigen is unknown. This specimen belongs to a study of CD8 T cells in ankylosing spondylitis. TCRdb reanalysed the 5' RACE reads using MiXCR and keeps one entry per CDR3 protein. The top ten hold 10% to 15% of the sample, which has under 120,000 distinct CDR3 sequences, around 24% seen once. The V and J ends lost 3 bases and 6 bases respectively, with 5 bases between them. This CDR3 contains 11 residues. The V gene's germline CDR1 is DFQATT and CDR2 SNEGSKA (reference sequence). Regarding the study as a whole: Disease-linked clones reportedly showed significant enrichment in matched ankylosing spondylitis synovial fluid.

This sequence originates from a male donor with ankylosing spondylitis. The J gene is TRBJ1-4, the V gene TRBV20-1; D unclear. The sample comprised synovial fluid, either unsorted or a sorted T cell fraction (not recorded which). The CDR3 DNA reads TGCAGTGCTAGCGCGGATGAAAAACTGTTTTTT. This encodes CSASADEKLFF.